These 10 T cell receptor beta chains share one sample of origin, sequenced in a study of radiotherapy plus CTLA-4 blockade in lung cancer. Clones were read by immunoSEQ multiplex PCR, and TCRdb kept only the in-frame ones, dropping some. The sample includes 50,000 or so clones, 76% of them seen just once. The sequenced sample was peripheral blood, obtained from a patient treated with radiotherapy plus ipilimumab. The receptor source for this set is a human donor with non-small cell lung cancer who had stable disease on radiotherapy plus ipilimumab.

The J gene is TRBJ2-6, the V gene TRBV6-1; maybe TRBD1 (6 bases). Per the germline V gene, CDR1 is MNHNS and CDR2 is SASEGT. Trimming cost V 2 bases and J 4 bases, with 9 bases left between them. CDR3 size: 15 residues. The chain's CDR3 is CASSEMGAGANVLTF. Written as DNA, the CDR3 is TGTGCCAGCAGTGAAATGGGGGCCGGGGCCAACGTCCTGACTTTC.

The gene calls are TRBV7-8 and TRBJ1-3, with TRBD1 identical over 7 bases. Trimming at V came to 3 bases and at J to 2 bases, leaving 1 base not matched to a gene. Germline CDR1 and CDR2: SGHVS and FQNEAQ. This CDR3 has 14 amino acids. CDR3: CASSFRGAGNTIYF. The CDR3 DNA follows: TGTGCCAGCAGCTTCAGGGGGGCTGGAAACACCATATATTTT.

The V and J genes are TRBV27 and TRBJ2-2, with D uncertain. The V end was cut by 3 bases, the J end by 0 bases, with 11 bases between. Germline V gene lookup returns CDR1 MNHEY and CDR2 SMNVEV (reference sequence). The CDR3 length is 16 residues. The CDR3, as DNA: TGTGCCAGCAGTTTTATGGGCTCATCGAACACCGGGGAGCTGTTTTTT. It specifies CASSFMGSSNTGELFF.

The CDR3 DNA sequence: TGTGCCAGCAGTTTATTACCGGGGGATAGCAATCAGCCCCAGCATTTT. Amino acid sequence: CASSLLPGDSNQPQHF. The J gene is TRBJ1-5, the V gene TRBV27, with D tentatively TRBD1 (5 bases). This CDR3 is built from 16 residues. V was clipped by 1 base and J by 0 bases, with 10 bases between them. From germline, CDR1 is MNHEY and CDR2 SMNVEV (reference sequence).

CDR3 region: CASSLEGDDYNEQFF. The CDR3 DNA reads as TGTGCCAGCAGCTTAGAGGGGGACGATTACAATGAGCAGTTCTTC. The rearrangement joins TRBV11-2 to TRBJ2-1; D possibly uses TRBD1 or TRBD2 (5 bases each). This CDR3 contains 15 residues. From germline, CDR1 is SGHAT and CDR2 FQNNGV. V lost 0 bases and J 4 bases, leaving 10 bases between the germline ends.

The rearrangement links TRBV7-6 to TRBJ1-3, with 7 nucleotides matching TRBD1. Germline CDR1 reads SGHVS; CDR2 reads FNYEAQ. The length of the CDR3 is 14 residues. V was clipped by 7 bases and J by 3 bases; unmatched bases: 6. As DNA, the CDR3 is TGTGCCAGCACCGGGACAGAACTTGGAAACACCATATATTTT. Protein: CASTGTELGNTIYF.

The V call is TRBV9, the J call TRBJ2-2; D assignment may be TRBD1 or TRBD2 (5 bases each). Looked up from germline, CDR1 is SGDLS and CDR2 is YYNGEE. V gave up 0 bases and J gave up 6 bases, with 12 bases separating them. The CDR3 totals 15 residues. CDR3 in DNA: TGTGCCAGCAGCGTAGTAAGGGACGCTGCCGGGGAGCTGTTTTTT. Its protein product is CASSVVRDAAGELFF.

The V and J genes are TRBV5-4 and TRBJ2-3; D might be TRBD1 (6 bases). Germline V CDR1 and CDR2: SGHNT, YYREEE (reference sequence). There are 13 residues in the CDR3. The V and J ends lost 3 bases and 5 bases respectively, with 10 bases between them. CDR3 DNA: TGTGCCAGCAGCTCACAGGGCGGAGATACGCAGTATTTT. Its translation is CASSSQGGDTQYF.

J is TRBJ1-3 and V is TRBV18; 7 bases fit TRBD1. This CDR3 has 14 residues. Losses at the gene ends were 2 bases for V and 2 bases for J; bases not matched to a gene: 0. Germline V gene lookup returns CDR1 KGHSH and CDR2 LQKENI. CDR3 sequence (DNA): TGTGCCAGCTCACCAGACAGGGCTGGAAACACCATATATTTT. Translating it yields CASSPDRAGNTIYF.

The chain couples TRBV5-6 to TRBJ2-5; 10 nucleotides align to TRBD2. This CDR3 region has 17 residues. Losses at the gene ends were 2 bases for V and 5 bases for J; bases not matched to a gene: 12. The germline V gene has CDR1 SGHDT and CDR2 YYEEEE. The CDR3 sequence is CASSFLGSGGAEETQYF. CDR3 nucleotide sequence: TGTGCCAGCAGCTTTTTGGGCAGCGGGGGGGCTGAGGAGACCCAGTACTTC.